Detailed here is one T cell receptor (beta chain). These data come from a study of blood T cell repertoires in COVID-19. About the study: Sources were T cells, B-cell-depleted T cells, or PBMCs; the material itself was cDNA or gDNA.

TCRdb's copy holds only in-frame clones and misses some; the assay was immunoSEQ multiplex PCR. The table records around 400,000 clones, about 89% of them present only once. Ages ranged from 18 to 89 years, with residence in some 25 US areas. Each participant's cohort was designated according to participant-reported clinical history. A COVID-19 case was met by exposed participants within 2 weeks before study entry. Germline-derived CDR1 and CDR2 are SEHNR and FQNEAQ (reference sequence). The CDR3 is 12 amino acids. V was shortened by 3 bases and J by 7 bases, with 9 bases between the two germline ends.

The chain uses TRBV7-9 and TRBJ2-5, with a possible D match to TRBD2 (6 bases). This TCR derives from a woman aged 40 to 50 who had been exposed to COVID-19. Sequencing was carried out using PBMCs or T cells enriched from blood (not recorded which). CDR3 region: CASSLAGGTQYF. CDR3 in DNA: TGTGCCAGCAGCTTGGCCGGGGGGACCCAGTACTTC.